These T cell receptor beta chains were read from a single sample in a study of shared clonotypes between healthy human individuals. Data came from immunoSEQ multiplex PCR; TCRdb stores just in-frame clones and leaves some out. The sample lists 2 million to 2.5 million clones, roughly 96% occurring once. Sequences were obtained from naive CD4+ T cells sorted from blood. Receptor source: a man younger than 30 in good health. Both conserved end residues are part of each CDR3. A D gene is named only where the DNA matches it firmly. Clone size is stated in some rows and not others, as once, few, many or a class when expanded.

clone_size,d_call,j_call,v_call,cdr3_aa,cdr3_nt
.,.,TRBJ1-5,TRBV30,CAWSETGIFNQPQHF,TGTGCCTGGAGCGAAACAGGGATATTCAATCAGCCCCAGCATTTT
.,TRBD1,TRBJ1-4,TRBV6-5,CASRKNQGANEKLFF,TGTGCCAGCAGAAAGAATCAGGGGGCTAATGAAAAACTGTTTTTT
.,.,TRBJ2-3,TRBV7-2,CASSLRAQPTDTQYF,TGTGCCAGCAGCTTACGGGCCCAACCCACAGATACGCAGTATTTT
.,TRBD1,TRBJ1-1,TRBV6-6,CASSLTGGVMNTEAFF,TGTGCCAGCAGTTTGACAGGGGGTGTAATGAACACTGAAGCTTTCTTT
once,TRBD2,TRBJ2-2,TRBV9,CAGSVLAAVGTGELFF,TGTGCCGGCAGCGTACTAGCGGCCGTGGGCACCGGGGAGCTGTTTTTT
.,.,TRBJ2-5,TRBV11-2,CASRSPGPRQETQYF,TGTGCCAGCAGGTCCCCGGGACCGCGCCAAGAGACCCAGTACTTC
.,.,TRBJ2-7,TRBV5-1,CASSFNRIGGSYEQYF,TGCGCCAGCAGCTTCAATCGTATCGGGGGATCCTACGAGCAGTACTTC
.,TRBD1,TRBJ1-4,TRBV2,CASSRTGFEKLFF,TGTGCCAGCAGCAGGACAGGGTTTGAGAAACTGTTTTTT
.,TRBD1,TRBJ2-3,TRBV28,CASSSQGVPSTDTQYF,TGTGCCAGCAGTTCGCAGGGGGTCCCTAGCACAGATACGCAGTATTTT
.,TRBD2,TRBJ2-1,TRBV19,CASSIPGGYNEQFF,TGTGCCAGTAGTATTCCGGGGGGATACAATGAGCAGTTCTTC
.,.,TRBJ2-2,TRBV28,CASSFLNTGELFF,TGTGCCAGCAGTTTTCTGAACACCGGGGAGCTGTTTTTT
.,.,TRBJ1-6,TRBV5-5,CASSIRQHDNSPLHF,TGTGCCAGCAGCATAAGACAGCACGATAATTCACCCCTCCACTTT
.,.,TRBJ2-3,TRBV5-1,CASSLATAGDTDTQYF,TGCGCCAGCAGCTTGGCCACAGCCGGGGACACAGATACGCAGTATTTT
.,TRBD2,TRBJ2-3,TRBV7-9,CASSESGTSGSLADTQYF,TGTGCCAGCAGCGAGTCCGGGACTAGCGGGAGTCTAGCAGATACGCAGTATTTT
once,.,TRBJ2-7,TRBV5-1,CASSMGFSYEQYF,TGCGCCAGCAGCATGGGTTTTTCCTACGAGCAGTACTTC
.,.,TRBJ2-3,TRBV4-1,CASSQDASTDTQYF,TGCGCCAGCAGCCAAGATGCGAGCACAGATACGCAGTATTTT
.,.,TRBJ2-1,TRBV10-3,CAIRDQGPNEQFF,TGTGCCATCAGGGACCAAGGCCCCAATGAGCAGTTCTTC
.,.,TRBJ2-3,TRBV9,CASSVDGTDTQYF,TGTGCCAGCAGCGTAGATGGGACAGATACGCAGTATTTT
.,TRBD1,TRBJ1-3,TRBV18,CASSPIGTETGNTIYF,TGTGCCAGCTCACCGATAGGGACAGAAACAGGAAACACCATATATTTT
.,.,TRBJ1-2,TRBV23-1,CASSHWTDHGYTF,TGCGCCAGCAGTCATTGGACAGACCATGGCTACACCTTC
.,TRBD1,TRBJ2-2,TRBV7-6,CASSLKGQGTGELFF,TGTGCCAGCAGCTTAAAGGGACAGGGCACCGGGGAGCTGTTTTTT
.,.,TRBJ2-3,TRBV10-3,CAISASGDTQYF,TGTGCCATCAGTGCTTCAGGGGATACGCAGTATTTT
.,TRBD2,TRBJ2-5,TRBV4-1,CASSPHLTSGGPRETQYF,TGCGCCAGCAGTCCTCATCTGACTAGCGGGGGCCCTAGGGAGACCCAGTACTTC
.,.,TRBJ2-5,TRBV7-2,CASSLAGREGETQYF,TGTGCCAGCAGCTTAGCGGGGCGGGAAGGAGAGACCCAGTACTTC
.,.,TRBJ1-6,TRBV19,CASSSRPRGSPLHF,TGTGCCAGTAGTTCCAGACCCCGGGGTTCACCCCTCCACTTT
.,.,TRBJ1-3,TRBV5-6,CASSLAGAGNTIYF,TGTGCCAGCAGCTTGGCCGGGGCTGGAAACACCATATATTTT
.,.,TRBJ2-2,TRBV4-1,CASSQSATGAGELFF,TGCGCCAGCAGCCAAAGTGCTACAGGAGCCGGGGAGCTGTTTTTT
.,.,TRBJ1-4,TRBV6-5,CASSDRPGEKLFF,TGTGCCAGCAGTGACCGTCCCGGTGAAAAACTGTTTTTT
.,.,TRBJ1-5,TRBV19,CASSIGDSSNQPQHF,TGTGCCAGTAGTATAGGGGATTCTAGCAATCAGCCCCAGCATTTT
.,.,TRBJ2-3,TRBV6-4,CASSDTVATVTLDTQYF,TGTGCCAGCAGTGACACCGTGGCGACCGTAACACTAGATACGCAGTATTTT
once,.,TRBJ1-1,TRBV7-9,CASSLAVLNTEAFF,TGTGCCAGCAGCTTAGCCGTTCTGAACACTGAAGCTTTCTTT
.,.,TRBJ2-7,TRBV6-5,CASSFLTGYEQYF,TGTGCCAGCAGTTTCCTGACAGGCTACGAGCAGTACTTC
.,TRBD2,TRBJ2-7,TRBV7-2,CASSLGAGGSYEQYF,TGTGCCAGCAGCTTGGGAGCGGGGGGGTCCTACGAGCAGTACTTC
.,.,TRBJ2-5,TRBV21-1,CASSPNGLAGPETQYF,TGTGCCAGCAGCCCCAATGGGCTAGCGGGACCAGAGACCCAGTACTTC
few,.,TRBJ1-6,TRBV6-1,CASSEGPRTPLHF,TGTGCCAGCAGTGAAGGCCCGAGGACACCCCTCCACTTT
.,.,TRBJ1-1,TRBV29-1,CSVEAMNTEAFF,TGCAGCGTCGAAGCCATGAACACTGAAGCTTTCTTT
.,.,TRBJ2-5,TRBV6-5,CASRGWETQYF,TGTGCCAGCAGGGGGTGGGAGACCCAGTACTTC
.,TRBD2,TRBJ2-5,TRBV5-8,CASSPGTSGNFLKTQYF,TGTGCCAGCAGCCCCGGGACTAGCGGGAATTTCTTGAAGACCCAGTACTTC
.,.,TRBJ2-3,TRBV6-4,CASRTSGSDTQYF,TGTGCCAGCAGGACCTCAGGGTCAGATACGCAGTATTTT
.,TRBD2,TRBJ2-5,TRBV7-2,CASSLRLAGSGETQYF,TGTGCCAGCAGCTTACGGCTAGCGGGGAGCGGGGAGACCCAGTACTTC
.,.,TRBJ2-3,TRBV6-5,CASSYLAYSGTDTQYF,TGTGCCAGCAGTTACTTAGCCTACTCGGGCACAGATACGCAGTATTTT
.,.,TRBJ2-1,TRBV11-3,CASSLFGLSNEQFF,TGTGCCAGCAGCTTATTCGGGCTTAGCAATGAGCAGTTCTTC
.,TRBD2,TRBJ2-7,TRBV5-6,CASSLAGLADIRQYF,TGTGCCAGCAGCTTGGCCGGACTAGCGGACATTAGGCAGTACTTC
.,TRBD2,TRBJ2-2,TRBV4-2,CASSPASGGASTGELFF,TGTGCCAGCAGCCCAGCCAGCGGGGGCGCGAGCACCGGGGAGCTGTTTTTT
.,.,TRBJ1-1,TRBV5-1,CASSPSPGMNTEAFF,TGCGCCAGCAGCCCCAGCCCAGGGATGAACACTGAAGCTTTCTTT
.,.,TRBJ2-6,TRBV6-1,CASSAGGQIFSGANVLTF,TGTGCCAGCAGTGCCGGCGGACAAATCTTCTCTGGGGCCAACGTCCTGACTTTC
.,TRBD1,TRBJ2-7,TRBV7-9,CASSRDRANFHEQYF,TGTGCCAGCAGCCGGGACAGGGCTAATTTTCACGAGCAGTACTTC
.,TRBD1,TRBJ1-1,TRBV30,CAWSVRGGQGVREAFF,TGTGCCTGGAGTGTACGGGGGGGACAGGGCGTACGAGAAGCTTTCTTT
.,.,TRBJ2-2,TRBV2,CASSSQGNAGELFF,TGTGCCAGCAGTTCACAGGGTAACGCCGGGGAGCTGTTTTTT
.,.,TRBJ1-6,TRBV6-1,CAADRLNSPLHF,TGTGCCGCCGACAGGTTAAATTCACCCCTCCACTTT
.,TRBD2,TRBJ2-7,TRBV29-1,CSARPAGGVNEQYF,TGCAGCGCCCGACCAGCGGGAGGCGTGAACGAGCAGTACTTC
.,.,TRBJ1-1,TRBV7-9,CASSLEVPSLAEAFF,TGTGCCAGCAGCTTAGAAGTGCCGAGTCTGGCTGAAGCTTTCTTT
.,.,TRBJ2-5,TRBV19,CASSNSEGETQYF,TGTGCCAGTAGTAACTCCGAGGGAGAGACCCAGTACTTC
.,TRBD2,TRBJ2-1,TRBV15,CATSSVIGGSYNEQFF,TGTGCCACCAGCAGCGTGATCGGCGGGAGTTACAATGAGCAGTTCTTC
few,.,TRBJ1-2,TRBV11-3,CASSLVSPDHGYTF,TGTGCCAGCAGCTTAGTTTCTCCGGACCATGGCTACACCTTC
.,.,TRBJ1-2,TRBV11-2,CASSPITGSNYGYTF,TGTGCCAGCAGCCCAATAACAGGGTCCAACTATGGCTACACCTTC
.,.,TRBJ2-5,TRBV7-9,CASSLEGRWETQYF,TGTGCCAGCAGCTTAGAGGGCAGGTGGGAGACCCAGTACTTC
.,.,TRBJ1-5,TRBV6-1,CASSEEGGRNQPQHF,TGTGCCAGCAGTGAAGAGGGGGGCCGCAATCAGCCCCAGCATTTT
.,.,TRBJ2-5,TRBV5-5,CASSPYGDSKETQYF,TGTGCCAGCAGCCCCTATGGGGACTCCAAAGAGACCCAGTACTTC